This entry lists 19 T cell receptor beta chains sequenced from one sample in a study of T-cell memory formation after mild COVID-19. TCRdb used MiXCR to reprocess the 5' RACE reads, holding one entry per CDR3 protein. Counted here are some 450,000 distinct CDR3 sequences, about a sixth occurring once; the ten biggest clones make up about a fifth. Sequencing was carried out using PBMCs or a T cell subset sorted from them (not recorded which). The receptor set was obtained from a man aged 18 to 30 who had mild COVID-19 (a few samples of this study predate the infection). Cell type and time point are not known.

This clonotype was observed many times. This chain links TRBV6-5 with TRBJ2-2; 7 bases fit TRBD1. Per the germline V gene, CDR1 is MNHEY and CDR2 is SVGAGI. The junction had 8 bases not matched to a gene; V was cut back by 5 bases and J by 5 bases. This CDR3 region has 15 residues. The CDR3 spells CASSPGPGGTGELFF. CDR3 nucleotide sequence: TGTGCCAGCAGTCCCGGACCAGGGGGTACCGGGGAGCTGTTTTTT.

The V and J genes are TRBV6-5 and TRBJ2-7, with 7 bases fitting TRBD2. V dropped 1 base and J dropped 7; count of bases not matched to a gene: 1. The CDR3 is made up of 12 amino acids. Germline V gene lookup returns CDR1 MNHEY and CDR2 SVGAGI. CDR3 protein: CASSYLGGEQYF. Here the CDR3 DNA reads TGTGCCAGCAGTTACTTGGGGGGGGAGCAGTACTTC.

Only a few counts were recorded for this clonotype. The chain uses TRBV20-1 and TRBJ2-1; D may correspond to TRBD1 or TRBD2 (8 bases each). The CDR3 runs to 14 residues. Trimming shortened V by 0 bases and J by 9 bases, and 15 bases separated the two germline ends. Germline values: CDR1 DFQATT, CDR2 SNEGSKA (reference sequence). The chain's CDR3 is CSARDQRGTGEQFF. CDR3 nucleotide sequence: TGCAGTGCTAGAGACCAGCGGGGGACAGGTGAGCAGTTCTTC.

This clonotype showed up just a few times. The chain employs TRBV12-5 and TRBJ2-7, with D maybe TRBD2 (5 bases). The CDR3 contains 15 residues. V lost 6 bases to trimming and J lost 3 bases, with 18 bases between them. Germline CDR1 and CDR2: LGHNT and FRNRAP. The CDR3 here is CASGLDLAGGYEQYF. In DNA form, the CDR3 reads TGTGCTAGTGGCTTAGATCTAGCCGGCGGCTACGAGCAGTACTTC.

The chain is built from TRBV5-1 and TRBJ1-1; possibly TRBD1 for D (6 bases). Trimming took off 0 bases at V and 3 bases at J, with 9 bases between the two ends. Germline values: CDR1 SGHRS, CDR2 YFSETQ. The length of the CDR3 is 14 residues. The CDR3 region has the DNA TGCGCCAGCAGCTTGGATTGGGGGCACACTGAAGCTTTCTTT. This translates into CASSLDWGHTEAFF. The full variable domain, in which reference TRBV5-1 and TRBJ1-1 provide the parts outside the CDR3, is KAGVTQTPRYLIKTRGQQVTLSCSPISGHRSVSWYQQTPGQGLQFLFEYFSETQRNKGNFPGRFSGRQFSNSRSEMNVSTLELGDSALYLCASSLDWGHTEAFFGQGTRLTVV.

For the CDR3, the DNA is TGTGCCAGCTCACGTGTCCGGGCAGGCGCCGGGGAGCTGTTTTTT. Translated, it gives CASSRVRAGAGELFF. The gene calls are TRBV18 and TRBJ2-2; D remains ambiguous. CDR3 length: 15 residues. Germline V gives CDR1 KGHSH, CDR2 LQKENI. V shed 4 bases and J shed 6 bases, with 15 bases lying between them.

The chain's CDR3 is CAISELAVSDTQYF. The DNA of the CDR3 is TGTGCCATCAGTGAGTTAGCGGTGAGCGATACGCAGTATTTT. V gene TRBV10-3 combines with J gene TRBJ2-3, with D possibly TRBD2 on 6 matching bases. V lost 1 base and J lost 6, with 11 bases in between. Per germline, CDR1 ENHRY and CDR2 SYGVKD. The CDR3 consists of 14 residues.

This clonotype appeared a few times. The chain carries TRBV6-4 and TRBJ2-1, with 9 bases lining up with TRBD2. The CDR3 covers 16 residues. The junction had 11 bases not matched to a gene; V was cut back by 3 bases and J by 8 bases. Per germline, CDR1 MRHNA and CDR2 SNTAGT. The CDR3 sequence: CASSEASSGAFDEQFF. The CDR3 DNA reads as TGTGCCAGCAGTGAAGCGTCTAGCGGGGCCTTCGATGAGCAGTTCTTC.

This clonotype was recorded many times. This chain joins TRBV5-1 and TRBJ2-1, with 10 bases fitting TRBD2. The CDR3 totals 16 residues. The ends lost 3 bases at V and 3 bases at J; junction bases unmatched: 6. Germline CDR1 and CDR2: SGHRS and YFSETQ. CDR3 in amino acids: CASSYFKRGGYNEQFF. CDR3 nucleotide sequence: TGCGCCAGCAGCTACTTCAAGCGGGGGGGCTACAATGAGCAGTTCTTC.

The V gene is TRBV5-1, the J gene TRBJ2-2; TRBD1 aligns across 7 bases. Germline V CDR1 and CDR2: SGHRS, YFSETQ. The CDR3 covers 14 residues. V dropped 5 bases and J dropped 4; count of bases not matched to a gene: 5. The CDR3 spells CASRGTVVTGELFF. In DNA, the CDR3 is TGCGCCAGCAGGGGGACAGTCGTCACCGGGGAGCTGTTTTTT.

The V and J genes are TRBV7-2 and TRBJ2-7; D is possibly TRBD1 or TRBD2 (5 bases each). CDR3 length: 13 residues. Trimming pared 4 bases from V and 8 bases from J, leaving 15 bases between. Germline loops: CDR1 SGHTA, CDR2 FQGNSA. The CDR3 sequence is CASSSQGWGKQYV. The CDR3 DNA follows: TGTGCCAGCAGCTCCCAAGGATGGGGGAAGCAGTACGTC.

V usage is TRBV4-3 and J usage is TRBJ1-6; D unresolved. The V and J ends lost 1 base and 6 bases respectively, with 10 bases between them. From germline, CDR1 is LGHNA and CDR2 YSLEER. The CDR3 runs to 15 residues. CDR3 sequence: CASSQAIVRNSPLHF. CDR3 coding DNA: TGCGCCAGCAGCCAAGCCATAGTGCGTAATTCACCCCTCCACTTT.

The chain employs TRBV14 and TRBJ1-2; possibly TRBD1 for D (5 bases). The germline CDR1 and CDR2 sequences are SGHDN and FVKESK. The CDR3 consists of 15 residues. V was cut by 1 base and J by 4 bases, with 13 bases left in between. The CDR3 here is CASSQARAGAYGYTF. The CDR3 coding sequence is TGTGCCAGCAGCCAAGCCAGGGCCGGGGCCTATGGCTACACCTTC. Full variable domain (outside the CDR3, taken from reference TRBV14 and TRBJ1-2): EAGVTQFPSHSVIEKGQTVTLRCDPISGHDNLYWYRRVMGKEIKFLLHFVKESKQDESGMPNNRFLAERTGGTYSTLKVQPAELEDSGVYFCASSQARAGAYGYTFGSGTRLTVV.

By share, this clonotype ranks as medium-sized (0.01 to 0.1%). This chain uses TRBV20-1 with TRBJ2-2; D possibly corresponds to TRBD2 (6 bases). The CDR3 covers 15 residues. CDR1 and CDR2 from the germline V gene are DFQATT and SNEGSKA (reference sequence). V lost 2 bases, J lost 0 bases, and 10 bases lay in between. The CDR3 DNA reads TGCAGTGCTAGACTACGGGGGACGAACACCGGGGAGCTGTTTTTT. Residues: CSARLRGTNTGELFF.

Here the CDR3 DNA reads TGTGCCAGCAGCTTGATCGCTGTACCAGATACGCAGTATTTT. Protein sequence: CASSLIAVPDTQYF. V and J are TRBV5-6 and TRBJ2-3; the D is unclear. Germline-derived CDR1 and CDR2 are SGHDT and YYEEEE. CDR3 length: 14 residues. Trimming left V 1 base short and J 4 bases short, with 10 bases between.

V gene TRBV7-2 combines with J gene TRBJ2-5, with D maybe TRBD2 (5 bases). Germline CDR1 reads SGHTA; CDR2 reads FQGNSA. V lost 3 bases, J lost 5 bases, and 13 bases lay in between. This CDR3 spans 14 amino acids. The CDR3 reads CASSFNAERETQYF. CDR3 bases: TGTGCCAGCAGCTTCAATGCGGAGCGGGAGACCCAGTACTTC.

The chain uses TRBV6-5 and TRBJ1-1; D is perhaps TRBD1 (5 bases). Germline-derived CDR1 and CDR2 are MNHEY and SVGAGI. There are 16 residues in the CDR3. Trimming stripped 2 bases from V and 4 bases from J, with 17 bases between. Here the CDR3 DNA reads TGTGCCAGCAGTTACGGTCGGGGGGTTCCTATCACTGAAGCTTTCTTT. Residues: CASSYGRGVPITEAFF.

This clonotype was counted a few times. The chain has TRBV7-9 and TRBJ1-4; 8 bases fit TRBD1. CDR1 is SEHNR and CDR2 is FQNEAQ in the germline V gene (reference sequence). The CDR3 contains 15 residues. After removal of 3 bases from V and 5 bases from J, the junction contained 5 bases not matched to a gene. The chain's CDR3 is CASSFPRGQNEKLFF. CDR3 DNA: TGTGCCAGCAGCTTCCCCAGGGGGCAGAATGAAAAACTGTTTTTT.

In this sample, this clonotype turned up a few times. CDR3: CASSLGSTNTGELFF. CDR3 DNA sequence: TGTGCCAGCAGCTTAGGCAGTACGAACACCGGGGAGCTGTTTTTT. The chain carries TRBV7-9 and TRBJ2-2; no clear D gene. Germline loops: CDR1 SEHNR, CDR2 FQNEAQ (reference sequence). The V and J ends lost 1 base and 0 bases respectively, with 6 bases between them. There are 15 residues in the CDR3.